This TCR beta chain was identified in a study of blood T cell repertoires in COVID-19. Germline V gene lookup returns CDR1 MNHEY and CDR2 SVGEGT. V was cut by 5 bases and J by 4 bases, with 8 bases left in between. The CDR3 loop spans 13 amino acids. As originally analysed: Cell counts per sample came from amplifying reference gene primers. Measured with immunoSEQ multiplex PCR; TCRdb has only the in-frame clones, and not every one. V, J and clone size reflect that table, while D and trimming were determined from the DNA. The data contain over 100,000 clones, about 88% of them singletons. The source of this sequence is a man aged 40-49 years with acute or convalescent COVID-19. V and J are TRBV6-2 or TRBV6-3 and TRBJ1-4, with unresolved D. Sequencing was done on a sample of peripheral blood. CDR3 region: CASSHQDNEKLFF. The CDR3 nucleotides are TGTGCCAGCAGTCACCAGGATAATGAAAAACTGTTTTTT.